This section outlines one T cell receptor (beta chain) sequence together with its context. Its antigen is unidentified. The sample is drawn from a study of CD8 T cells in Susac syndrome. Study results and caveats: As the study acknowledged, the number of individuals in its TCR sequencing and HLA analysis was relatively small.

It was treatment-naive patients with stable or active relapsing-remitting disease who made up the multiple sclerosis controls. J was trimmed by 4 bases and V by 4 bases; bases with no gene match: 11. Germline assignment: CDR1 MGHRA and CDR2 YSYEKL. The CDR3 length is 16 residues. Random hexamers were used to reverse transcribe an amount of roughly 0.45 to 1 ug RNA. TCRdb redid the calling of the immunoSEQ multiplex PCR reads with MiXCR, one entry per CDR3 protein. The table records around 140,000 distinct CDR3 sequences, roughly 80% of them present only once. The chain uses TRBV4-1 and TRBJ2-5, with 8 bases aligning to TRBD1. Sequenced input: CD8+ T cells from PBMCs. The sequence derives from a human donor with multiple sclerosis. The CDR3 coding sequence is TGCGCCAGCAGCCTAAAAAGGACAGGGATGGCAGAGACCCAGTACTTC. Protein sequence: CASSLKRTGMAETQYF.